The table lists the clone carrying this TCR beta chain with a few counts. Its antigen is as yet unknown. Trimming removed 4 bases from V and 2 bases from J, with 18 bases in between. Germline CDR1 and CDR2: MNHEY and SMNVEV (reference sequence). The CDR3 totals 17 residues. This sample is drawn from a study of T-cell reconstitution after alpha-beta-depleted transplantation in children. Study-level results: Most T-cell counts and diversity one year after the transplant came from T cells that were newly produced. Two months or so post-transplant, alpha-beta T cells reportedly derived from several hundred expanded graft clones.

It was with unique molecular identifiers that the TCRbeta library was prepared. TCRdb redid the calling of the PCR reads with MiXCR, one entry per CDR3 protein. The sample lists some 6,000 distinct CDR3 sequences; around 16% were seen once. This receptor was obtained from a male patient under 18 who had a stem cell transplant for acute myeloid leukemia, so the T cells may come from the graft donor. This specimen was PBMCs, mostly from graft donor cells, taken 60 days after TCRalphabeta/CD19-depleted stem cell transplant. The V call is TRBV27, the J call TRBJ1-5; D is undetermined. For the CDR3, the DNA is TGTGCCAGCAGTTCCTCCAGAGGCAGCCATGGCAATCAGCCCCAGCATTTT. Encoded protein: CASSSSRGSHGNQPQHF.